Each of the 9 T cell receptor beta chains below was sequenced from the same sample in a study of CD8+ T cells in alopecia areata. Treatment defined: oral pan-JAK inhibitor, 5-10 mg twice daily. Investigators isolated RNA and reverse transcribed it into cDNA to act as the sequencing template. The repertoire was sequenced with immunoSEQ multiplex PCR; TCRdb's copy has only in-frame clones and lacks some. The data show 100,000 to 130,000 clones, 84% seen once. Sequences were derived from CD8+ T cells sorted from blood, sampled at week 24, from a patient treated with tofacitinib. The receptors derive from a human donor with alopecia areata.

This chain links TRBV6-5 with TRBJ2-1; maybe TRBD2 (6 bases). This CDR3 contains 13 residues. The germline CDR1 and CDR2 sequences are MNHEY and SVGAGI. V was clipped by 4 bases and J by 3 bases, with 7 bases between them. The CDR3 sequence: CASSWGLYNEQFF. As DNA, the CDR3 is TGTGCCAGCAGTTGGGGACTCTACAATGAGCAGTTCTTC.

The chain is built from TRBV15 and TRBJ2-3, with no clear D. V was trimmed by 3 bases and J by 6 bases, leaving 16 bases between them. Germline V gene sequence: CDR1 LNHNV, CDR2 YYDKDF (reference sequence). The CDR3 length is 15 residues. The CDR3 nucleotides are TGTGCCACCAGCAGCAGAGAGAGTCCTCTCGATACGCAGTATTTT. Its protein is CATSSRESPLDTQYF.

The chain couples TRBV6-5 to TRBJ2-5; D is ambiguous. This CDR3 comprises 12 residues. V lost 2 bases to trimming and J lost 5 bases, with 6 bases between them. Germline V gives CDR1 MNHEY, CDR2 SVGAGI. CDR3: CASSYIQETQYF. CDR3 in DNA: TGTGCCAGCAGTTACATCCAGGAGACCCAGTACTTC.

CDR3 DNA: TGTGCCAGCAGCCAAGAGGAATGGGGGGCTCGTGGCTACACCTTC. Its translation is CASSQEEWGARGYTF. This rearrangement joins TRBV4-2 to TRBJ1-2; perhaps TRBD1 as D (6 bases). Between the trimmed V and J ends, which lost 0 bases and 7 bases, there was a span of 15 bases. Germline CDR1 reads LGHNA; CDR2 reads YNFKEQ. The CDR3 runs 15 residues.

This chain connects TRBV4-1 to TRBJ2-1; D is unclear. This CDR3 spans 15 amino acids. V was shortened by 0 bases and J by 9 bases, with 15 bases between the two germline ends. CDR1 MGHRA and CDR2 YSYEKL come from the germline V gene. This chain's CDR3 is CASSQEGIDRIEQFF. The DNA for the CDR3 is TGCGCCAGCAGCCAAGAAGGGATTGATCGAATTGAGCAGTTCTTC.

The chain has TRBV29-1 and TRBJ2-7; maybe TRBD1 (5 bases). This CDR3 spans 11 amino acids. The germline gives CDR1 SQVTM, CDR2 ANQGSEA. V gave up 3 bases and J gave up 6 bases, with 9 bases separating them. The CDR3 nucleotides are TGCAGCGTTGACATAAGGGGCGAGCAGTACTTC. Translated: CSVDIRGEQYF.

This sequence joins TRBV10-3 and TRBJ2-1; D call uncertain. The CDR3 is 15 amino acids. The V end was cut by 5 bases, the J end by 5 bases, with 16 bases between. Germline V CDR1 and CDR2: ENHRY, SYGVKD. CDR3 DNA: TGTGCCATCAGTATGAAGCACTTAGGTAACAATGAGCAGTTCTTC. This encodes CAISMKHLGNNEQFF.

V usage is TRBV6-5 and J usage is TRBJ2-1; tentatively, D is TRBD1 (5 bases). The germline V gene has CDR1 MNHEY and CDR2 SVGAGI. Trimming took 6 bases from V and 2 from J, leaving 11 bases between them. This CDR3 has 14 residues. CDR3 DNA sequence: TGTGCCAGCAGCCTTGACAGAGCCTACAATGAGCAGTTCTTC. Its protein product is CASSLDRAYNEQFF.

This clone was recorded once. The chain carries TRBV9 and TRBJ2-4; TRBD2 matches at 8 bases. The germline gives CDR1 SGDLS, CDR2 YYNGEE. The CDR3 covers 16 residues. The junction had 6 bases not matched to a gene; V was cut back by 4 bases and J by 0 bases. The DNA for the CDR3 is TGTGCCAGCAGCTCATCCGGGAGGGAAGCCAAAAACATTCAGTACTTC. Translating gives CASSSSGREAKNIQYF.